Included here is one T cell receptor (beta chain) sequence, with context. The antigen is undetermined. This record comes from a study of chemoradiotherapy in HPV16-positive cancers. Study summary: Candidate HPV-specific clones and shared TCR motifs came from a couple of HPV16-positive patients. Study-wide findings and caveats: Better recurrence-free survival went with HPV-responsive T-cell expansion in HPV16-positive patients. Only a couple of HPV16-positive patients supplied the functional HPV-specificity definition.

Libraries were prepared by immunoSEQ multiplex PCR; TCRdb keeps only in-frame clonotypes and omits some of them. The repertoire includes about 68,000 clones, roughly 86% of them detected once, and 4.2% sits in the top ten. The CDR3 consists of 13 residues. The germline CDR1 and CDR2 sequences are LNHDA and SQIVND (reference sequence). The V segment lost 8 bases and the J segment 9 bases; nucleotides outside the gene matches: 10. The source material was blood, sampled from a patient who underwent chemoradiotherapy. This receptor was identified in a human donor with HPV-associated anogenital cancer. V usage is TRBV19 and J usage is TRBJ2-7; 10 bases line up with TRBD2. The CDR3 DNA is TGTGCCAGTGGAACTAGCGGGAACGTCGGGCAGTACTTC. It specifies CASGTSGNVGQYF. Supplemented by reference TRBV19 and TRBJ2-7, the full variable domain reads DGGITQSPKYLFRKEGQNVTLSCEQNLNHDAMYWYRQDPGQGLRLIYYSQIVNDFQKGDIAEGYSVSREKKESFPLTVTSAQKNPTAFYLCASGTSGNVGQYFGPGTRLTVT.